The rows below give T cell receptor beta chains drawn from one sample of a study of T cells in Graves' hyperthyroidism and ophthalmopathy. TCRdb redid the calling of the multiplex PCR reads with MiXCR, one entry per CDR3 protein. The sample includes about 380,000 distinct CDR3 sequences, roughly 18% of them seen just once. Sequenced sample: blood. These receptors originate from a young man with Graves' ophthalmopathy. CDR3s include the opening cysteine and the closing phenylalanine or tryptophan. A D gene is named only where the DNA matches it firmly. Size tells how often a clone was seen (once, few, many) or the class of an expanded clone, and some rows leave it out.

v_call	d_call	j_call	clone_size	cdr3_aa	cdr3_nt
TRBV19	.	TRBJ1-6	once	CASTAYNSPLHF	TGTGCCAGTACTGCCTATAATTCACCCCTCCACTTT
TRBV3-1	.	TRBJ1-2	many	CASSQVVGAINYGYTF	TGTGCCAGCAGCCAAGTTGTAGGGGCTATTAACTATGGCTACACCTTC
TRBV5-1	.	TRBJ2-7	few	CASSLSRLGLEVQYF	TGCGCCAGCAGCTTGAGTCGTCTAGGCCTCGAGGTGCAGTACTTC
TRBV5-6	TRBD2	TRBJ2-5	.	CASGLPGRKTQYF	TGTGCCAGCGGACTACCCGGGAGGAAGACCCAGTACTTC
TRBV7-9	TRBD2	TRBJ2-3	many	CASSLPGGTDTQYF	TGTGCCAGCAGTTTACCGGGAGGGACAGATACGCAGTATTTT
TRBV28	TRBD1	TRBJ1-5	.	CASSWDRAGNQPQHF	TGTGCCAGCAGTTGGGACAGGGCGGGCAATCAGCCCCAGCATTTT
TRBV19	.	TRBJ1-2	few	CATLRQASGNYGYTF	TGTGCCACTTTGCGACAGGCTAGTGGGAACTATGGCTACACCTTC
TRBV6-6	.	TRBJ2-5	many	CASSYGGAGQNQETQYF	TGTGCCAGCAGTTACGGTGGAGCGGGACAGAACCAAGAGACCCAGTACTTC
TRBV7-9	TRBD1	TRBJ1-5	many	CASSSDRGGFQPQHF	TGTGCCAGCAGCTCAGACAGGGGAGGCTTCCAGCCCCAGCATTTT
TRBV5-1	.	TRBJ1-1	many	CASSLAPGDTEAFF	TGCGCCAGCAGCTTGGCGCCAGGGGACACTGAAGCTTTCTTT
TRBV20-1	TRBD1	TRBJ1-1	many	CSASTGGNTEAFF	TGCAGTGCTTCGACAGGGGGGAACACTGAAGCTTTCTTT
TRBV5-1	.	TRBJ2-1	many	CASSLASAGLEQFF	TGCGCCAGCAGCTTGGCCTCGGCAGGTTTAGAGCAGTTCTTC
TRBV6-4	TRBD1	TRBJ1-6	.	CASSGTGDGSSPLHF	TGTGCCAGCAGCGGCACAGGGGATGGAAGTTCACCCCTCCACTTT
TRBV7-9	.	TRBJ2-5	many	CASSHPLRVETQYF	TGTGCCAGCAGCCATCCGCTGAGGGTAGAGACCCAGTACTTC
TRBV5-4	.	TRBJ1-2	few	CASSWEQGADYGYTF	TGTGCCAGCAGCTGGGAACAGGGTGCGGACTATGGCTACACCTTC
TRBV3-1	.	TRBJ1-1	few	CASSLKSEAFF	TGTGCCAGCAGTTTGAAGTCTGAAGCTTTCTTT
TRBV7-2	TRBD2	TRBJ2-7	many	CASSLLHGGGYEQYF	TGTGCCAGCAGCTTACTACATGGCGGGGGTTACGAGCAGTACTTC
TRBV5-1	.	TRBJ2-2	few	CASSLAVGGASGELFF	TGCGCCAGCAGCTTGGCCGTCGGGGGCGCCTCCGGGGAGCTGTTTTTT
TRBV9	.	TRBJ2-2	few	CASSGQTGFTGELFF	TGTGCCAGCAGCGGCCAGACAGGCTTCACCGGGGAGCTGTTTTTT
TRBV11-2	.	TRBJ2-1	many	CASSLVNVEQFF	TGTGCCAGCAGCTTAGTAAATGTTGAGCAGTTCTTC
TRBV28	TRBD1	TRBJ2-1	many	CASIGGQGGTEQFF	TGTGCCAGCATAGGGGGACAGGGGGGGACCGAGCAGTTCTTC
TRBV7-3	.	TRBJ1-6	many	CASSLERAPLHF	TGTGCCAGCAGCTTGGAACGGGCACCCCTCCACTTT
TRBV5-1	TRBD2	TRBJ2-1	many	CASSSTSSGLAGGEQFF	TGCGCCAGCAGCTCCACCTCCTCGGGACTAGCGGGGGGTGAGCAGTTCTTC
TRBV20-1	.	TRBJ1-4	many	CSAPYRLGEEKLFF	TGCAGTGCTCCTTACCGACTGGGCGAGGAAAAACTGTTTTTT
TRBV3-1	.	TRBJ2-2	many	CASSQGRTGGELFF	TGTGCCAGCAGCCAAGGAAGGACGGGCGGGGAGCTGTTTTTT
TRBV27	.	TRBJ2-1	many	CASSFVEQFF	TGTGCCAGCAGTTTTGTGGAGCAGTTCTTC
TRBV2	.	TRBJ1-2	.	CASSGGYTF	TGTGCCAGCAGTGGGGGCTACACCTTC
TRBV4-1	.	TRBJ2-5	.	CASSQEWGEETQYF	TGCGCCAGCAGCCAAGAGTGGGGAGAAGAGACCCAGTACTTC
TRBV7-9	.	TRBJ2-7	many	CASSLDGTSYEQYF	TGTGCCAGCAGCTTAGACGGCACATCCTACGAGCAGTACTTC
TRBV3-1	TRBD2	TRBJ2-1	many	CASSQVGLAGGSYNEQFF	TGTGCCAGCAGCCAAGTAGGACTAGCGGGGGGGTCCTACAATGAGCAGTTCTTC
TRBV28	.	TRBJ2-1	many	CASSFGSSNEQFF	TGTGCCAGCAGTTTCGGAAGTTCCAATGAGCAGTTCTTC
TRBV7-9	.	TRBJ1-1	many	CASSLAGQGWRQNTEAFF	TGTGCCAGCAGCTTAGCGGGGCAGGGCTGGCGGCAGAACACTGAAGCTTTCTTT
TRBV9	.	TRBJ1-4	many	CASSVDPTNEKLFF	TGTGCCAGCAGCGTTGACCCAACTAATGAAAAACTGTTTTTT
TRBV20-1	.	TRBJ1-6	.	CSAPPGYNSPLHF	TGCAGTGCCCCCCCGGGCTATAATTCACCCCTCCACTTT
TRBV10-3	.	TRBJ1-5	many	CAISESSYQPQHF	TGTGCCATCAGTGAGTCCTCCTATCAGCCCCAGCATTTT
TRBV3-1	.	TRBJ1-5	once	CASSSGGYSNQPRHF	TGTGCCAGCAGCTCCGGCGGCTATAGCAATCAGCCCCGGCATTTT
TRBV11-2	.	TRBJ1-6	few	CASSFNRDSPLHF	TGTGCCAGCAGCTTTAACAGGGATTCACCCCTCCACTTT
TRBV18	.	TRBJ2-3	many	CASSLQGWTDTQYF	TGTGCCAGCTCACTACAGGGTTGGACAGATACGCAGTATTTT
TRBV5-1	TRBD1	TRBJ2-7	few	CASSLGQTLEQYF	TGCGCCAGCAGTCTGGGACAGACCCTCGAGCAGTACTTC
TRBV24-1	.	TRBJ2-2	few	CATSAQANTGELFF	TGTGCCACCAGTGCTCAGGCTAACACCGGGGAGCTGTTTTTT
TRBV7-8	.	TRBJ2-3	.	CASSIGSVPDTQYF	TGTGCCAGCAGCATAGGGAGCGTCCCAGATACGCAGTATTTT
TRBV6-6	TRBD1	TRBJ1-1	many	CASSYGGQGAFF	TGTGCCAGCAGTTACGGCGGACAGGGAGCTTTCTTT
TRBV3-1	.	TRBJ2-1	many	CASSQEVGGSYYNEQFF	TGTGCCAGCAGCCAAGAAGTGGGGGGTAGTTACTACAATGAGCAGTTCTTC
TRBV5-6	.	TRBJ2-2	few	CASSPDANTGELFF	TGTGCCAGCAGCCCGGACGCGAACACCGGGGAGCTGTTTTTT
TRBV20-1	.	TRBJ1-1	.	CSASRAGPNTEAFF	TGCAGTGCTAGTAGGGCAGGGCCGAACACTGAAGCTTTCTTT
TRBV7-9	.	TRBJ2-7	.	CASSLEGRVYEQYF	TGTGCCAGCAGCTTAGAGGGCAGAGTCTACGAGCAGTACTTC
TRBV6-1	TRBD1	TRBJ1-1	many	CASRVQGAPEAFF	TGTGCCAGCAGGGTACAGGGGGCCCCTGAAGCTTTCTTT
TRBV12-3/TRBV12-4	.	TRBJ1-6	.	CASSGDLRSSYNSPLHF	TGTGCCAGCAGTGGGGACCTTCGGAGCTCCTATAATTCACCCCTCCACTTT
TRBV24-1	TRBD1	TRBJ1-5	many	CATSDQGTGGQPQHF	TGTGCCACCAGTGATCAAGGGACAGGGGGCCAGCCCCAGCATTTT
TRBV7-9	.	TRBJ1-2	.	CASSLTDSYGYTF	TGTGCCAGCAGCTTAACTGACAGCTATGGCTACACCTTC
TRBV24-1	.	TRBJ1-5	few	CATSESGLAQHF	TGTGCCACCAGTGAGTCAGGGCTCGCCCAGCATTTT
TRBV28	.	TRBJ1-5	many	CALSGGRGNQPQHF	TGTGCCCTGAGCGGGGGGAGGGGCAATCAGCCCCAGCATTTT
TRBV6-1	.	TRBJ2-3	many	CASSSPPAGKDTQYF	TGTGCCAGCAGTTCTCCGCCAGCGGGCAAAGATACGCAGTATTTT
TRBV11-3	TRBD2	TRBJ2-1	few	CASSSQTSGGEFYNEQFF	TGTGCCAGCAGCTCCCAGACTAGCGGGGGGGAATTCTACAATGAGCAGTTCTTC
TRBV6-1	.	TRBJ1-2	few	CASSQLPRDYGYTF	TGTGCCAGCAGTCAACTTCCCAGGGACTATGGCTACACCTTC
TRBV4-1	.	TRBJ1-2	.	CASSHDQGSNYGYTF	TGCGCCAGCAGCCATGATCAGGGCTCCAACTATGGCTACACCTTC
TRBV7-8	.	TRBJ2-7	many	CASSSAGTIYEQYF	TGTGCCAGCAGCTCAGCTGGGACGATCTACGAGCAGTACTTC
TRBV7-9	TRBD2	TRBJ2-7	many	CASSLWPAGTYEQYF	TGTGCCAGCAGCTTATGGCCAGCGGGGACCTACGAGCAGTACTTC
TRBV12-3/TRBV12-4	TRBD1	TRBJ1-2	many	CASSLGRGNGYTF	TGTGCCAGCAGTTTAGGCAGGGGGAATGGCTACACCTTC